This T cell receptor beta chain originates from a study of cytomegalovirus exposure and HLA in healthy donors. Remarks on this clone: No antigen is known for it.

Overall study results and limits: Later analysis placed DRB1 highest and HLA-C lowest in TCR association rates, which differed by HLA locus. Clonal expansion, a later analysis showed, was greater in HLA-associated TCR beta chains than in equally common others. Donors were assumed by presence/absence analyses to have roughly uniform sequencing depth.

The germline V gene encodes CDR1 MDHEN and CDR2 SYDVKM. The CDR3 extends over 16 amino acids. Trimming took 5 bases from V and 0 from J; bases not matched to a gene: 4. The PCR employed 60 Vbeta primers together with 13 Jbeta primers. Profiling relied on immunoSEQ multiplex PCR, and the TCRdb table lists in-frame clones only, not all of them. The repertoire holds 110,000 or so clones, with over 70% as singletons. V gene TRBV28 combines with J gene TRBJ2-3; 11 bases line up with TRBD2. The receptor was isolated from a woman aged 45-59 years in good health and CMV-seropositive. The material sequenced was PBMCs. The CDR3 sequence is CASSRLAGLSTDTQYF. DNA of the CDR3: TGTGCCAGCAGTCGACTAGCGGGGTTGAGCACAGATACGCAGTATTTT.